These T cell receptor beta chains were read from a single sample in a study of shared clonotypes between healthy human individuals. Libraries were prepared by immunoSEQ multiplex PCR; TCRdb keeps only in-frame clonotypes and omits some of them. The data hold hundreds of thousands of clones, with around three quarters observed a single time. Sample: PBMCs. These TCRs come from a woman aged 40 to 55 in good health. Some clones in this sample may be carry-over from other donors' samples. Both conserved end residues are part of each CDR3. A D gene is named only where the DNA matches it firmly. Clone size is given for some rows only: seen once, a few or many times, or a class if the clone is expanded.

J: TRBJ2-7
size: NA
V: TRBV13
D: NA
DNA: TGTGCCAGCAGTTCGCTTAACGGGAGAGACTACGAGCAGTACTTC
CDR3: CASSSLNGRDYEQYF

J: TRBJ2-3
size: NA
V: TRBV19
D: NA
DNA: TGTGCCAGTAGTATAGAGGGCACAGATACGCAGTATTTT
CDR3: CASSIEGTDTQYF

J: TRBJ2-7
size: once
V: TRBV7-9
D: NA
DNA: TGTGCCAGCAGAGGGGAGACGGGGGACTACGAGCAGTACTTC
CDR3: CASRGETGDYEQYF

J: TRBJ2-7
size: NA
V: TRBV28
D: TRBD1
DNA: TGTGCCAGCGGACAGGGGCAATACGAGCAGTACTTC
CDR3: CASGQGQYEQYF

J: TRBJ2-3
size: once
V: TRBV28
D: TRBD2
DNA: TGTGCCAGCAGTTTCCCCTTAGGACTAGCGGGAGGTAGTGGGACAGATACGCAGTATTTT
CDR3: CASSFPLGLAGGSGTDTQYF

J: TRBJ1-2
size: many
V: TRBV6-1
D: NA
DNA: TGTGCCAGCAGGGAGACAGCAAACTATGGCTACACCTTC
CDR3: CASRETANYGYTF

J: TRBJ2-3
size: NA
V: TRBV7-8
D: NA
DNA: TGTGCCAGCAGCTCCGGACTCAAAACCACAGATACGCAGTATTTT
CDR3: CASSSGLKTTDTQYF

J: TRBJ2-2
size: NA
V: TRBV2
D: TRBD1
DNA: TGTGCCAGCACAACGGGGGACAGGGGGCGGGTTGACACCGGGGAGCTGTTTTTT
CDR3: CASTTGDRGRVDTGELFF

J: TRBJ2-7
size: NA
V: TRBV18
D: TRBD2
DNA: TGTGCCAGCTGCTGGACTAGCGGGAGTGTGGACGAGCAGTACTTC
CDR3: CASCWTSGSVDEQYF

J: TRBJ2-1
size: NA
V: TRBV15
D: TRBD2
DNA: TGTGCCACCAGCAGAGAAATAGGACTAGCGTATAATGAGCAGTTCTTC
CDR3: CATSREIGLAYNEQFF

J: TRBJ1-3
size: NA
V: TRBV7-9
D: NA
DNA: TGTGCCAGCGTAAGTTTACGCTCTGGAAACACCATATATTTT
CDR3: CASVSLRSGNTIYF

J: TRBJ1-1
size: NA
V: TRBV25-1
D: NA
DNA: TGTGCCACCAGCAGGGGCCAAGGAACAAGAGAAGCTTTCTTT
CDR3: CATSRGQGTREAFF

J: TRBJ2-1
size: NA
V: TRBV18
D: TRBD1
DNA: TGTGCCAGCTCACCACTGGACAGGGTTAGCGATGAGCAGTTCTTC
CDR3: CASSPLDRVSDEQFF

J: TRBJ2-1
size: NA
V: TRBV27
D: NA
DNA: TGTGCCAGCAGTTCCGGGCCCCAACCTCCCAATGAGCAGTTCTTC
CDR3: CASSSGPQPPNEQFF

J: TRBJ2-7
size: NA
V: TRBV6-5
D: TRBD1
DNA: TGTGCCAGCAGTACGCGACAGGGGGCGTTCGAGCAGTACTTC
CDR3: CASSTRQGAFEQYF

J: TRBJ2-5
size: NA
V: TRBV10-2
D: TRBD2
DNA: TGCGCCAGCTATACTAGCGTCCAAGAGACCCAGTACTTC
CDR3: CASYTSVQETQYF

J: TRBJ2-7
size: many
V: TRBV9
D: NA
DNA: TGTGCCAGCAGCGCCCAACAGGGACCAACCTACGAGCAGTACTTC
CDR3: CASSAQQGPTYEQYF

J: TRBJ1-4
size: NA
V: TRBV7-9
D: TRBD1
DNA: TGTGCCAGCAGCACCAGACAGGGGACTAATGAAAAACTGTTTTTT
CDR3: CASSTRQGTNEKLFF

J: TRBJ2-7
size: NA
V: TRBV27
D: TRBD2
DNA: TGTGCCAGCAGCCTGCGGGGGGCACGGTACGAGCAGTACTTC
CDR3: CASSLRGARYEQYF

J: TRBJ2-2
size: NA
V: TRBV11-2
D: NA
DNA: TGTGCCAGCAGCTTATCGCGGGGCCACCTCGGGGAGCTGTTTTTT
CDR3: CASSLSRGHLGELFF

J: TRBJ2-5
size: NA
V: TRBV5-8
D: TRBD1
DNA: TGTGCCAGCAGCTTGGTTGTACAGGGGGCTGGGGAGACCCAGTACTTC
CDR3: CASSLVVQGAGETQYF

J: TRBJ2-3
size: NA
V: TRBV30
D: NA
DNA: TGTGCCTGGATAATTGCGGATGGGGGGGCGCGTACGCAGTATTTT
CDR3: CAWIIADGGARTQYF

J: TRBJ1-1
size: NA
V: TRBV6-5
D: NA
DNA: TGTGCCAGCAGTTACGCTTGGGACACTGAAGCTTTCTTT
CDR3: CASSYAWDTEAFF

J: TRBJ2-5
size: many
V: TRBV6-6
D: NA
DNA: TGTGCCAGCGGTATGGTGGGGGAGACCCAGTACTTC
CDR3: CASGMVGETQYF

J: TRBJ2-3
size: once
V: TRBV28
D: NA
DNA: TGTGCCAGCAGGTTCACCCGGCCTGCGATCGAGCTAGCTCGAGTCCCCACAGATACGCAGTATTTT
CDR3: CASRFTRPAIELARVPTDTQYF

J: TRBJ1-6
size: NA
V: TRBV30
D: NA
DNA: TGTGCCTCCGTGGACAGTCCAGGGGCTTCACCCCTCCACTTT
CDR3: CASVDSPGASPLHF

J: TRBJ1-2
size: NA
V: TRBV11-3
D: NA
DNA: TGTGCCAGCAGCCGAGACACCGGCTATGGCTACACCTTC
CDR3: CASSRDTGYGYTF

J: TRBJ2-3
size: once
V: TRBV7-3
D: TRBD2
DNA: TGTGCCAGCAGCCGAGCGGGAGGTACCACAGATACGCAGTATTTT
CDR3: CASSRAGGTTDTQYF

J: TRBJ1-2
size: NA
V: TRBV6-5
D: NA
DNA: TGTGCCAGCAGCGACCCCGGGGCTCTGAAGGGCTACACCTTC
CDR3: CASSDPGALKGYTF

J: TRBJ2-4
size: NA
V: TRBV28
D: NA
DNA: TGTGCCAGCAGTTTTTCTGGACAGACGCCAAGGGCCAAAAACATTCAGTACTTC
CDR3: CASSFSGQTPRAKNIQYF

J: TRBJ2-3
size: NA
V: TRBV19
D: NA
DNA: TGTGCCAGTAGTATCGGCCGGCCAGATACGCAGTATTTT
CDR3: CASSIGRPDTQYF

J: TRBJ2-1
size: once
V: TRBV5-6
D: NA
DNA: TGTGCCAGCAGCTTGGACGGGAGAGGCAATGAGCAGTTCTTC
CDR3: CASSLDGRGNEQFF

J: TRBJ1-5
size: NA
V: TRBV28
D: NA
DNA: TGTGCCAGCAGGGCTTCTGGCAATCAGCCCCAGCATTTT
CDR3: CASRASGNQPQHF

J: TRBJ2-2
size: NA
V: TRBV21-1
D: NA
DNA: TGTGCCAGCAGCCCCCGGGAAAACTTCGCCGGGGAGCTGTTTTTT
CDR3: CASSPRENFAGELFF

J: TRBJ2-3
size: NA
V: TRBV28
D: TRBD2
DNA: TGTGCCAGCAGGGGAGCGGGAGGTGGCACAGATACGCAGTATTTT
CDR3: CASRGAGGGTDTQYF

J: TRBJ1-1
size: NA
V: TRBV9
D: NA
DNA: TGTGCCAGCAGCGTCCATGGGGGGAACACTGAAGCTTTCTTT
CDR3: CASSVHGGNTEAFF

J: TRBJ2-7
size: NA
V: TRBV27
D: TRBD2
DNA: TGTGCCAGCAGTTTAAGGGCAAACCACCCTTGGGTTCGGCAGCGGGAGAACGAGCAGTACTTC
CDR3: CASSLRANHPWVRQRENEQYF

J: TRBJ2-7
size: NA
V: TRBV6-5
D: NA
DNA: TGTGCCAGCAGTACACCCGCTATGATAGGGGAGCAGTACTTC
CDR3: CASSTPAMIGEQYF

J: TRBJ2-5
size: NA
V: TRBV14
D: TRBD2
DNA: TGTGCCAGCAGCCTCGGACTAGCAGAGACCCAGTACTTC
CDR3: CASSLGLAETQYF

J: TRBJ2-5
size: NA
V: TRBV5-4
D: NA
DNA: TGTGCCAGCAGGCCAGATAAGGCGGGGGAGACCCAGTACTTC
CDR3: CASRPDKAGETQYF

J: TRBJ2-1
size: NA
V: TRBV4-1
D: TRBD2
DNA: TGCGCCAGCAGCCAGGACCCCCTAGCGGGAGGGGGCTACAATGAGCAGTTCTTC
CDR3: CASSQDPLAGGGYNEQFF

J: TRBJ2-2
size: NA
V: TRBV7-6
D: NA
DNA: TGTGCCAGCAGCTTTATCGGCACCGGGGAGCTGTTTTTT
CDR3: CASSFIGTGELFF

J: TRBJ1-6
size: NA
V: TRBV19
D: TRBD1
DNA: TGTGCCAGTAGTCCCGGACAGGGAAATTCACCCCTCCACTTT
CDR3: CASSPGQGNSPLHF

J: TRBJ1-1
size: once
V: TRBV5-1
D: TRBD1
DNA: TGCGCCAGCAGCGCACAGGGGCCACCGAACACTGAAGCTTTCTTT
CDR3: CASSAQGPPNTEAFF

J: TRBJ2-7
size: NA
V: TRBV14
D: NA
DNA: TGTGCCAGCAGCCAAGGGCCGGGACCCCGATACGAGCAGTACTTC
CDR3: CASSQGPGPRYEQYF

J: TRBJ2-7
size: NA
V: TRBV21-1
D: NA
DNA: TGTGCCAGCAGCTATCAGAAATTAGGGGCCTACGAGCAGTACTTC
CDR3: CASSYQKLGAYEQYF

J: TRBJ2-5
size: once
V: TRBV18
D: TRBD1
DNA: TGTGCCAGCTCACCGTCGACAGGGTCCCAAGAGACCCAGTACTTC
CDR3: CASSPSTGSQETQYF

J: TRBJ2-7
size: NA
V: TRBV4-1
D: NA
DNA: TGCGCCAGCAGCCACCCAGGGGGGGACTACGAGCAGTACTTC
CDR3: CASSHPGGDYEQYF

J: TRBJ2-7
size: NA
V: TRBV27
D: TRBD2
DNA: TGTGCCAGCAGTTTAAAAGGGCGGGAGCACTCCTACGAGCAGTACTTC
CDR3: CASSLKGREHSYEQYF

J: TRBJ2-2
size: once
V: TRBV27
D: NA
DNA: TGTGCCAGCAGTTCCCCGGGGGTTACGAACACCGGGGAGCTGTTTTTT
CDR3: CASSSPGVTNTGELFF

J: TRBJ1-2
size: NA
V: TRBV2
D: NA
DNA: TGTGCCAGCAGTGAAGAAGCCCTTAACTATGGCTACACCTTC
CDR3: CASSEEALNYGYTF

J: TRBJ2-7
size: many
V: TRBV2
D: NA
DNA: TGTGCCAGCAGGGCCCGACTTTACGAGCAGTACTTC
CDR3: CASRARLYEQYF

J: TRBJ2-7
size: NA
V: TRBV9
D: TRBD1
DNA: TGTGCCAGCAGCGCAGGGACAGAACCTTACGAGCAGTACTTC
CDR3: CASSAGTEPYEQYF

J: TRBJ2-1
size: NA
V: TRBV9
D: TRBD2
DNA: TGTGCCAGCAGCGCCCGGACTAGCGGATACAATGAGCAGTTCTTC
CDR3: CASSARTSGYNEQFF

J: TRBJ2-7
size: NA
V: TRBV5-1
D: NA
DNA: TGCGCCAGCAGCCGGGACGGATCCTACGAGCAGTACTTC
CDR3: CASSRDGSYEQYF

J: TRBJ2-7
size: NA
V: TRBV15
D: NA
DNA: TGTGCCACCAGCAGAGCAGGGATCTACGAGCAGTACTTC
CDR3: CATSRAGIYEQYF

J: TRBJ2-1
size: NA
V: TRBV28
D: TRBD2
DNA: TGTGCCAGCAGTTCAAGGACTAGCGGGAGTGTTCCTGAGCAGTTCTTC
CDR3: CASSSRTSGSVPEQFF

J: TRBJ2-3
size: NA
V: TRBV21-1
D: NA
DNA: TGTGCCAGCAGCAAACACCCCCGTGTACCCTATTGCTACCAAGCTAGCACAGATACGCAGTATTTT
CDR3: CASSKHPRVPYCYQASTDTQYF

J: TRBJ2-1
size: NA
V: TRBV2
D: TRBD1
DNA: TGTGCCAGCAACCTACAGGGGGCGCGGTATCGGAATGAGCAGTTCTTC
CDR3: CASNLQGARYRNEQFF

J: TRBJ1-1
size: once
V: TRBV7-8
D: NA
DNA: TGTGCCAGCAGCTTAGGGCCGACAAACACTGAAGCTTTCTTT
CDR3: CASSLGPTNTEAFF